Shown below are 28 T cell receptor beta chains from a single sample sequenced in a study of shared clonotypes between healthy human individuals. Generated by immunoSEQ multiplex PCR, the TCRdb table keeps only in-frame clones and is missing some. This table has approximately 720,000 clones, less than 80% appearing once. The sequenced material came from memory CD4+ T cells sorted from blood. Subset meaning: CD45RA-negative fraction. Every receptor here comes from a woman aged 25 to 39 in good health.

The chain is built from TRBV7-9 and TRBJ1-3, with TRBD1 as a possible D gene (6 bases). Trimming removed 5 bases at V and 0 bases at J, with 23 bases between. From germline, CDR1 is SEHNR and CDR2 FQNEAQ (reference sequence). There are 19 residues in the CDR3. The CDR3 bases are TGTGCCAGCAGCCGAGCTGGCAGGGGCCTACTCCACTCTGGAAACACCATATATTTT. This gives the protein CASSRAGRGLLHSGNTIYF.

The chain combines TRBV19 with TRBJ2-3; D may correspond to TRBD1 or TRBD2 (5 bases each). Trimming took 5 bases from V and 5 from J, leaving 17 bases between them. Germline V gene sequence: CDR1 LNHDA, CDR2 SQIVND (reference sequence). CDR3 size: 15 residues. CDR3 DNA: TGTGCCAGTAGTCCGGACACTGGAGGTGGAGATACGCAGTATTTT. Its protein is CASSPDTGGGDTQYF. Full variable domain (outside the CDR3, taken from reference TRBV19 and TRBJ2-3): DGGITQSPKYLFRKEGQNVTLSCEQNLNHDAMYWYRQDPGQGLRLIYYSQIVNDFQKGDIAEGYSVSREKKESFPLTVTSAQKNPTAFYLCASSPDTGGGDTQYFGPGTRLTVL.

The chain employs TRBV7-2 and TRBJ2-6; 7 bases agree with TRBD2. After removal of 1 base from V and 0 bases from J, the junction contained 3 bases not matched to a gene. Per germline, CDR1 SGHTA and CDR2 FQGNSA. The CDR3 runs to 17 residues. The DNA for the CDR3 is TGTGCCAGCAGCTTAGTCGCGGGAGACTCTGGGGCCAACGTCCTGACTTTC. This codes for CASSLVAGDSGANVLTF.

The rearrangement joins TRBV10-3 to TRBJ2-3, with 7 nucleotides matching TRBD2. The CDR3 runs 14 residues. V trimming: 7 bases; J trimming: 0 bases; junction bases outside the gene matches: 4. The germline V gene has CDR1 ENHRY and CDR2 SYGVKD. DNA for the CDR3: TGTGCCATCATGAGTAGCGGGAGCACAGATACGCAGTATTTT. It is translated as CAIMSSGSTDTQYF.

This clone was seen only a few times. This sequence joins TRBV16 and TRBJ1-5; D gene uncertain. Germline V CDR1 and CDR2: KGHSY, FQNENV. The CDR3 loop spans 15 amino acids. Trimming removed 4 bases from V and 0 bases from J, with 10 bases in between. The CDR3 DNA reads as TGTGCCAGCAGCCCGCCCGGGGATAGCAATCAGCCCCAGCATTTT. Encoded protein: CASSPPGDSNQPQHF.

Here the CDR3 reads CASSRPSRTPYNEQFF. Here the CDR3 DNA reads TGTGCCAGCAGCCGCCCCTCGAGGACGCCGTACAATGAGCAGTTCTTC. The gene calls are TRBV11-2 and TRBJ2-1, with D hard to call. Germline V lookup: CDR1 SGHAT, CDR2 FQNNGV. The length of the CDR3 is 16 residues. V gave up 5 bases and J gave up 4 bases, with 18 bases separating them.

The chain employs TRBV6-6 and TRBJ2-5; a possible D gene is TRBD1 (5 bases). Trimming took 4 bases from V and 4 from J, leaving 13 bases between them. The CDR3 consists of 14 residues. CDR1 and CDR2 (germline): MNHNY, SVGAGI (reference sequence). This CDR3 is CASSSQGGRETQYF. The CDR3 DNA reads TGTGCCAGCAGTTCGCAGGGTGGCCGAGAGACCCAGTACTTC.

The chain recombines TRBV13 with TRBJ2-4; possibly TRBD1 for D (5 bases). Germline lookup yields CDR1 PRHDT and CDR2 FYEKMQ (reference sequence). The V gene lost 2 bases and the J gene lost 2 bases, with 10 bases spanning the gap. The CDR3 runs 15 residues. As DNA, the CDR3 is TGTGCCAGCAGCTTACAGGGTCTCCCCAAAAACATTCAGTACTTC. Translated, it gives CASSLQGLPKNIQYF.

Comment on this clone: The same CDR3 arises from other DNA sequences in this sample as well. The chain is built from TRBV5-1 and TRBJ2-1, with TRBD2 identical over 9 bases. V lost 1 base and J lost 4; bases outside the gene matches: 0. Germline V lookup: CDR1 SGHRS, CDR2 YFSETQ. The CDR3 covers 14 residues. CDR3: CASSLLAGYNEQFF. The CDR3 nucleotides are TGCGCCAGCAGCTTGCTAGCGGGGTACAATGAGCAGTTCTTC.

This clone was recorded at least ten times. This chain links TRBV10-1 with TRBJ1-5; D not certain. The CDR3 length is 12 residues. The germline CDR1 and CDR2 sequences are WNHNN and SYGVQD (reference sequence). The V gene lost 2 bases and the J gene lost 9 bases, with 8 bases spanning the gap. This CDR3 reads CASSEEGGPQHF. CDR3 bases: TGCGCCAGCAGTGAGGAGGGAGGGCCCCAGCATTTT.

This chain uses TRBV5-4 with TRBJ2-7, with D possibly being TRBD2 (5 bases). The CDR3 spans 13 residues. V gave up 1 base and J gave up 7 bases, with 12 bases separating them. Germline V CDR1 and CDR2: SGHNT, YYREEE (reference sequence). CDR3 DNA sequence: TGTGCCAGCAGCTTGTGGGTAACGGGGGAGCAGTACTTC. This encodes CASSLWVTGEQYF.

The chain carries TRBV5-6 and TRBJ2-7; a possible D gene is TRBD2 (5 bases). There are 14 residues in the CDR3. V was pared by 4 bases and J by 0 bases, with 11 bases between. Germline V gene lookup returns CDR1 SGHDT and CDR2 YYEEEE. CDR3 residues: CASSRAGNSYEQYF. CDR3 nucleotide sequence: TGTGCCAGCAGCCGGGCGGGTAACTCCTACGAGCAGTACTTC.

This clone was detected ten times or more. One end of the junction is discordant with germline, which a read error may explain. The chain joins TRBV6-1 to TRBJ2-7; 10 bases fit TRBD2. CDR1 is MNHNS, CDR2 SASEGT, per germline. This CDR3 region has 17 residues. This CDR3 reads CASGEREGLPLAYEQYF. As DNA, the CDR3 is TGTGCCAGCGGTGAGCGGGAGGGCCTACCTCTTGCCTACGAGCAGTACTTC.

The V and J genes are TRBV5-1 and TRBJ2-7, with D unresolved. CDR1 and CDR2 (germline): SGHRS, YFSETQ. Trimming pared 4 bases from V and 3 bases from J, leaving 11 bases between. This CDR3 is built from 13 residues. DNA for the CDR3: TGCGCCAGCAGCGTGGGGAACTTCTACGAGCAGTACTTC. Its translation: CASSVGNFYEQYF.

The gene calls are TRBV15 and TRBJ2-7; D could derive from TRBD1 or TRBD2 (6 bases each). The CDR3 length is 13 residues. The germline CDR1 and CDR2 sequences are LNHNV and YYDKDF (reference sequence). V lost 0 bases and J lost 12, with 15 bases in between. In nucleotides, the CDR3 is TGTGCCACCAGCAGAGAGAGGGGGGCGCCTCTGTACTTC. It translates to CATSRERGAPLYF. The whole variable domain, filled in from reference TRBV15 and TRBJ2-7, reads DAMVIQNPRYQVTQFGKPVTLSCSQTLNHNVMYWYQQKSSQAPKLLFHYYDKDFNNEADTPDNFQSRRPNTSFCFLDIRSPGLGDTAMYLCATSRERGAPLYFGPGTRLTVT.

CDR3 protein: CASSRDPTLYEQYF. CDR3 DNA sequence: TGTGCCAGCAGCCGGGACCCTACTTTATACGAGCAGTACTTC. V and J are TRBV7-9 and TRBJ2-7; the D call may be TRBD1 or TRBD2 (5 bases each). The germline CDR1 and CDR2 sequences are SEHNR and FQNEAQ (reference sequence). CDR3 size: 14 residues. Trimming shortened V by 5 bases and J by 4 bases, and 15 bases separated the two germline ends.

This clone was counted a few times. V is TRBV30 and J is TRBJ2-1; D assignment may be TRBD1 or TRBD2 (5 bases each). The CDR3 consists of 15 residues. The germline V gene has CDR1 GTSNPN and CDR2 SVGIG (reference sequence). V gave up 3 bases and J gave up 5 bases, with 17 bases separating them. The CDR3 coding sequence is TGTGCCTGGAGCCACCCGGGGCTGGGAAACAATGAGCAGTTCTTC. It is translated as CAWSHPGLGNNEQFF. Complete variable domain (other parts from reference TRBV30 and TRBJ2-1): SQTIHQWPATLVQPVGSPLSLECTVEGTSNPNLYWYRQAAGRGLQLLFYSVGIGQISSEVPQNLSASRPQDRQFILSSKKLLLSDSGFYLCAWSHPGLGNNEQFFGPGTRLTVL.

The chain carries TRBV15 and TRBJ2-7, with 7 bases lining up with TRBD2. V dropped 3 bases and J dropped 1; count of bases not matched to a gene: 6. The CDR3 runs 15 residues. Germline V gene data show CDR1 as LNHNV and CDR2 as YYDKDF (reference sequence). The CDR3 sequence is CATSRRGTNSYEQYF. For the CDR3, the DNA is TGTGCCACCAGCAGGCGAGGGACTAATTCCTACGAGCAGTACTTC. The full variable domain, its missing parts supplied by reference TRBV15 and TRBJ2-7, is DAMVIQNPRYQVTQFGKPVTLSCSQTLNHNVMYWYQQKSSQAPKLLFHYYDKDFNNEADTPDNFQSRRPNTSFCFLDIRSPGLGDTAMYLCATSRRGTNSYEQYFGPGTRLTVT.

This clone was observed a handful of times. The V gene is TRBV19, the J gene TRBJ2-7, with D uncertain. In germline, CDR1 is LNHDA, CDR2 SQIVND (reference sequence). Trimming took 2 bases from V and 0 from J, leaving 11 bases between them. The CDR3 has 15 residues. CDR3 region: CASSISWASSYEQYF. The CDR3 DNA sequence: TGTGCCAGTAGTATAAGTTGGGCGAGCTCCTACGAGCAGTACTTC. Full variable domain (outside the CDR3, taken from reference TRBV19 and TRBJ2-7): DGGITQSPKYLFRKEGQNVTLSCEQNLNHDAMYWYRQDPGQGLRLIYYSQIVNDFQKGDIAEGYSVSREKKESFPLTVTSAQKNPTAFYLCASSISWASSYEQYFGPGTRLTVT.

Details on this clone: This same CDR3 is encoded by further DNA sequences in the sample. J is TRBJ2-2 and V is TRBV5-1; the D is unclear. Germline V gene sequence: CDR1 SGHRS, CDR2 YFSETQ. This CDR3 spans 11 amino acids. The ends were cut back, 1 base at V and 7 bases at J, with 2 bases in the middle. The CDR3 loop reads CASSLSGELFF. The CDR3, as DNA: TGCGCCAGCAGCTTGAGCGGGGAGCTGTTTTTT. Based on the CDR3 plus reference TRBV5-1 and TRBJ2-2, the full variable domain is KAGVTQTPRYLIKTRGQQVTLSCSPISGHRSVSWYQQTPGQGLQFLFEYFSETQRNKGNFPGRFSGRQFSNSRSEMNVSTLELGDSALYLCASSLSGELFFGEGSRLTVL.

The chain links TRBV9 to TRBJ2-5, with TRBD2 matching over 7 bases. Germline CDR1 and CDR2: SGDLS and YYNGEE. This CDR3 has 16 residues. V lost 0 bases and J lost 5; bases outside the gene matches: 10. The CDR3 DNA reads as TGTGCCAGCAGCGTAGATCAAGCGGGAAGGTCGGAGACCCAGTACTTC. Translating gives CASSVDQAGRSETQYF.

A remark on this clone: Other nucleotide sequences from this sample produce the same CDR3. The CDR3 spells CASSVAGSGNTIYF. CDR3 DNA sequence: TGTGCCAGCAGCGTAGCTGGTTCTGGAAACACCATATATTTT. The chain recombines TRBV9 with TRBJ1-3; no firm D call. Germline V gene sequence: CDR1 SGDLS, CDR2 YYNGEE. V shed 0 bases and J shed 1 base, with 5 bases lying between them. CDR3 length equals 14 residues.

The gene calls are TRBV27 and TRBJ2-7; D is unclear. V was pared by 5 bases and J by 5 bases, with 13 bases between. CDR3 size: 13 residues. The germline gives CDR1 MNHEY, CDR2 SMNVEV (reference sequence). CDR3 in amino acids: CASSITIWHEQYF. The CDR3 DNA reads TGTGCCAGCAGTATAACTATTTGGCACGAGCAGTACTTC.

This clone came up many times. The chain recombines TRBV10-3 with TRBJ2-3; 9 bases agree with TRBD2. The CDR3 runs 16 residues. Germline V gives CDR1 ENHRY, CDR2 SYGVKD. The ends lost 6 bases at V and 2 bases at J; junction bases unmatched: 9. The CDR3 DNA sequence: TGTGCCATCAGCCGTTTAGCGGGAGAGTTCACAGATACGCAGTATTTT. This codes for CAISRLAGEFTDTQYF.

In nucleotides, the CDR3 is TGTGCCAGCAGTAAAGCCAGAAGAGCTAACTATGGCTACACCTTC. As protein: CASSKARRANYGYTF. The V gene is TRBV28, the J gene TRBJ1-2; D is undetermined. Trimming shortened V by 5 bases and J by 0 bases, and 13 bases separated the two germline ends. This CDR3 has 15 amino acids. Germline CDR1 is MDHEN and CDR2 is SYDVKM.

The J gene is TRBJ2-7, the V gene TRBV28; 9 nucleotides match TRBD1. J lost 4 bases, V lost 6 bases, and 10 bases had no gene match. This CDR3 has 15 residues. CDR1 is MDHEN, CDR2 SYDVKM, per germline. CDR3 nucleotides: TGTGCCAGCAGCGCAGGGGGGACAGGGTCGTACGAGCAGTACTTC. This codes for CASSAGGTGSYEQYF.

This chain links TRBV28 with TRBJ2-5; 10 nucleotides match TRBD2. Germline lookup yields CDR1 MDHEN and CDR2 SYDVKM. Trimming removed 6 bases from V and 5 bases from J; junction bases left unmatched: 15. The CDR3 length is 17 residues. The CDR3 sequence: CASRGLGLAVRRETQYF. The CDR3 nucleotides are TGTGCCAGCAGAGGATTAGGACTAGCGGTTAGGAGGGAGACCCAGTACTTC.

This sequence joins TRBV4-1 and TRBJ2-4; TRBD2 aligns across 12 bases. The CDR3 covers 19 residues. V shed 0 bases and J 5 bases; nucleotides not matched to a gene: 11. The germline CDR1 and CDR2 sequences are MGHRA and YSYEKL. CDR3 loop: CASSQDETSGRWRENIQYF. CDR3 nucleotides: TGCGCCAGCAGCCAAGATGAGACTAGCGGGAGATGGAGGGAAAACATTCAGTACTTC.